The clone carrying this TCR beta chain was seen a few times. Trimming removed 1 base from V and 1 base from J, with 7 bases in between. There are 15 residues in the CDR3. Germline V lookup: CDR1 SGHTA, CDR2 FQGNSA. Caucasian individuals from Russia who were healthy and aged 6 to 90 acted as donors. Researchers isolated at least 7 million PBMCs per sample. This sample is part of a study of blood T cells in healthy people across ages. A J-beta primer mix and a sample-barcoded 5' primer were used in a second PCR of roughly 6 to 12 cycles. A tag from a template-switch adaptor with 12 random nucleotides marked each cDNA molecule. MiXCR, run by TCRdb on the 5' RACE reads, gives a single entry per CDR3 protein. The sample carries around 1,800,000 distinct CDR3 sequences, about two fifths recorded once.

The genes are TRBV7-2 and TRBJ1-4; D not certain. The sequenced sample consisted of blood. This sequence originates from a human donor in good health. The CDR3 here is CASSLVGVTNEKLFF. The CDR3 DNA reads as TGTGCCAGCAGCTTAGTTGGGGTAACTAATGAAAAACTGTTTTTT.